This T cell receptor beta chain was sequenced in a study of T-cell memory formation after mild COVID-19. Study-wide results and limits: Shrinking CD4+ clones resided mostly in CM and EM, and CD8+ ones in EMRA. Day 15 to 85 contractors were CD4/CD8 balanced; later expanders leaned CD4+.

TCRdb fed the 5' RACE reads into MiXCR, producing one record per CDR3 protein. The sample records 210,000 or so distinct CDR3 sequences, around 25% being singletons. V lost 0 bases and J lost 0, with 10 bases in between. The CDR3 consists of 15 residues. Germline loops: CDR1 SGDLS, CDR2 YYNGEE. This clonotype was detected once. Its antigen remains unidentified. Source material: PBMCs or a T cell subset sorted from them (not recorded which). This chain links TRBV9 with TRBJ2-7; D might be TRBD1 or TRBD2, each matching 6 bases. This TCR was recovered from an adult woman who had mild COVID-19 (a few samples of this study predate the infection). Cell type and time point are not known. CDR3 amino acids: CASSVEGGSSYEQYF. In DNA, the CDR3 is TGTGCCAGCAGCGTAGAGGGGGGAAGCTCCTACGAGCAGTACTTC. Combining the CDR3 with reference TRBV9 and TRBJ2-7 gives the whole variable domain DSGVTQTPKHLITATGQRVTLRCSPRSGDLSVYWYQQSLDQGLQFLIQYYNGEERAKGNILERFSAQQFPDLHSELNLSSLELGDSALYFCASSVEGGSSYEQYFGPGTRLTVT.